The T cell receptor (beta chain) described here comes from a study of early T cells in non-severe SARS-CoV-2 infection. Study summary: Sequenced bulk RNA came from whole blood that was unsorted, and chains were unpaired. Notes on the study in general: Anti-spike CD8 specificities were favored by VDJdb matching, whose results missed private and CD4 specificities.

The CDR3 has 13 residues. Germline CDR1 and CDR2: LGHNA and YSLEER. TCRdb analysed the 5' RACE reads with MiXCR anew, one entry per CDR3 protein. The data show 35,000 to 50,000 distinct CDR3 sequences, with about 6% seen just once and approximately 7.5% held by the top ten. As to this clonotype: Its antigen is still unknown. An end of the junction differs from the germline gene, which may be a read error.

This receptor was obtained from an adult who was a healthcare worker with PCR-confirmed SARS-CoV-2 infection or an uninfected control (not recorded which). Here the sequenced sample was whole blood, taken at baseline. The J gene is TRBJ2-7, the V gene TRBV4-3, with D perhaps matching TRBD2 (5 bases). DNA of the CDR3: TGCGCCAGCAGCCAAGATAGGGAGACCGAGAGGGACTTC. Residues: CASSQDRETERDF.